Following are 15 T cell receptor beta chains from one sample sequenced in a study of blood T cell repertoires in COVID-19. Profiling relied on immunoSEQ multiplex PCR, and the TCRdb table lists in-frame clones only, not all of them. The data contain more than 350,000 clones, roughly 90% of them singletons. The sequencing input was peripheral blood. Receptor source: a woman aged 30 to 39 with COVID-19, enrolled during active disease.

The chain carries TRBV7-9 and TRBJ1-5; D unresolved. CDR3 size: 14 residues. The germline V gene has CDR1 SEHNR and CDR2 FQNEAQ (reference sequence). V was pared by 4 bases and J by 0 bases, with 7 bases between. The CDR3 here is CASSWEDSNQPQHF. In DNA, the CDR3 is TGTGCCAGCAGCTGGGAGGATAGCAATCAGCCCCAGCATTTT.

V gene TRBV27 combines with J gene TRBJ2-7; TRBD1 agrees at 11 bases. Germline CDR1 MNHEY, CDR2 SMNVEV (reference sequence). With 5 bases clipped from V and 11 bases from J, the junction kept 11 bases outside the gene matches. The CDR3 is 14 residues long. The CDR3 protein is CASSRTGGLAPEYV. The CDR3 DNA reads TGTGCCAGCAGTAGGACAGGGGGCTTAGCGCCGGAGTACGTC.

The chain is built from TRBV4-3 and TRBJ1-2; D unresolved. The CDR3 extends over 15 amino acids. Per the germline V gene, CDR1 is LGHNA and CDR2 is YSLEER. With 0 bases removed from V and 4 bases from J, the gap between germline ends came to 12 bases. CDR3 bases: TGCGCCAGCAGCCAAGATTATTCAGAAACCTATGGCTACACCTTC. It codes for CASSQDYSETYGYTF.

This chain connects TRBV9 to TRBJ2-1; 11 nucleotides match TRBD1. CDR1 is SGDLS and CDR2 is YYNGEE in the germline V gene. This CDR3 has 18 residues. V lost 3 bases, J lost 0 bases, and 8 bases stayed unmatched. The CDR3 sequence: CASSADRGRISSYNEQFF. Here the CDR3 DNA reads TGTGCCAGCAGCGCGGACAGGGGGCGGATAAGCTCCTACAATGAGCAGTTCTTC.

V usage is TRBV18 and J usage is TRBJ1-4; 9 positions match TRBD1. From germline, CDR1 is KGHSH and CDR2 LQKENI. The CDR3 is made up of 14 amino acids. Trimming removed 5 bases from V and 6 bases from J; junction bases left unmatched: 4. Written as DNA, the CDR3 is TGTGCCAGCTCATCACAGGGGGCGGATGAAAAACTGTTTTTT. It codes for CASSSQGADEKLFF.

The CDR3 reads CASSQDGAGAHEKLFF. CDR3 DNA: TGCGCCAGCAGCCAAGACGGAGCAGGGGCGCATGAAAAACTGTTTTTT. The chain carries TRBV4-1 and TRBJ1-4; perhaps TRBD1 as D (6 bases). Trimming left V 0 bases short and J 6 bases short, with 14 bases between. Germline CDR1 reads MGHRA; CDR2 reads YSYEKL. The CDR3 covers 16 residues.

The gene calls are TRBV5-4 and TRBJ1-2, with D perhaps TRBD1 (5 bases). In germline, CDR1 is SGHNT, CDR2 YYREEE (reference sequence). V gave up 4 bases and J gave up 0 bases, with 10 bases separating them. This CDR3 spans 14 amino acids. The CDR3: CASSPDSANYGYTF. In nucleotides, the CDR3 is TGTGCCAGCAGCCCCGACAGTGCTAACTATGGCTACACCTTC. The full variable domain, with the rest looked up from reference TRBV5-4 and TRBJ1-2, is ETGVTQSPTHLIKTRGQQVTLRCSSQSGHNTVSWYQQALGQGPQFIFQYYREEENGRGNFPPRFSGLQFPNYSSELNVNALELDDSALYLCASSPDSANYGYTFGSGTRLTVV.

This chain links TRBV6-5 with TRBJ1-5, with D maybe TRBD1 (5 bases). The CDR3 has 14 amino acids. V lost 9 bases and J lost 3, with 15 bases in between. The germline gives CDR1 MNHEY, CDR2 SVGAGI. The CDR3 DNA sequence: TGTGCCAGTAGGTCGACAGTAAACAATCAGCCCCAGCATTTT. It codes for CASRSTVNNQPQHF.

This chain connects TRBV6-2 or TRBV6-3 to TRBJ2-3, with 9 bases fitting TRBD1. The CDR3 covers 16 residues. In germline, CDR1 is MNHEY, CDR2 SVGEGT. V trimming: 2 bases; J trimming: 3 bases; junction bases outside the gene matches: 6. The CDR3 sequence is CASSYETGGWTDTQYF. The CDR3 region has the DNA TGTGCCAGCAGTTACGAGACAGGGGGATGGACAGATACGCAGTATTTT.

The chain couples TRBV7-9 to TRBJ2-7; 8 bases match TRBD1. Germline values: CDR1 SEHNR, CDR2 FQNEAQ (reference sequence). The CDR3 length is 15 residues. Trimming at V came to 1 base and at J to 7 bases, leaving 9 bases not matched to a gene. The CDR3 region has the DNA TGTGCCAGCAGCTTAGAGGACAGGGATTCGGGAGAGCAGTACTTC. This translates into CASSLEDRDSGEQYF.

The chain employs TRBV28 and TRBJ2-1; perhaps TRBD1 as D (7 bases). CDR1 MDHEN and CDR2 SYDVKM come from the germline V gene. The CDR3 contains 17 residues. Trimming pared 3 bases from V and 2 bases from J, leaving 17 bases between. The CDR3 loop is CASSFPGGGTAYNEQFF. The CDR3, as DNA: TGTGCCAGCAGTTTCCCCGGAGGGGGGACAGCCTACAATGAGCAGTTCTTC.

V usage is TRBV19 and J usage is TRBJ2-1; TRBD2 matches at 8 bases. This CDR3 spans 15 amino acids. The germline V gene encodes CDR1 LNHDA and CDR2 SQIVND (reference sequence). With V trimmed by 4 bases and J by 4 bases, 6 bases remained unmatched. The CDR3 DNA is TGTGCCAGTAGTACCCAGACTAGCGTGTACAATGAGCAGTTCTTC. As protein: CASSTQTSVYNEQFF.

The chain joins TRBV19 to TRBJ2-7; D is undetermined. The germline V gene encodes CDR1 LNHDA and CDR2 SQIVND (reference sequence). The V end was cut by 6 bases, the J end by 1 base, with 16 bases between. This CDR3 is built from 15 residues. CDR3 DNA: TGTGCCAGTAGCCCATTCCGAGAGGCTTCCTACGAGCAGTACTTC. Translated, it gives CASSPFREASYEQYF.

The chain joins TRBV6-6 to TRBJ1-1; TRBD1 might be the D (6 bases). There are 13 residues in the CDR3. CDR1 MNHNY and CDR2 SVGAGI come from the germline V gene (reference sequence). V gave up 8 bases and J gave up 10 bases, with 20 bases separating them. The CDR3 DNA follows: TGTGCCAGCCTTAACGCCCGCCACAGGGTAGCTTTCTTT. This sequence encodes CASLNARHRVAFF.

CDR3 amino acids: CASSLGRAGYSYNSPLHF. CDR3 DNA: TGTGCCAGCAGCTTAGGAAGGGCGGGGTACTCCTATAATTCACCCCTCCACTTT. This sequence joins TRBV7-8 and TRBJ1-6; D remains ambiguous. V was cut by 1 base and J by 0 bases, with 13 bases left in between. Germline loops: CDR1 SGHVS, CDR2 FQNEAQ. The CDR3 spans 18 residues.